One T cell receptor beta chain is described in this entry. These data come from a study of blood T cell repertoires in COVID-19. Study summary: Samples representing acute and convalescent COVID-19 were sourced from the United States, Italy and Spain. The cDNA or gDNA used as material had been derived from T cells, B-cell-depleted T cells, or PBMCs.

Original processing methods: Amplification with reference gene primers provided the estimates of nucleated cell counts. Produced via immunoSEQ multiplex PCR; TCRdb's table is partial and in-frame only. Clone size and the V and J calls come from that table; the DNA yielded D and trimming. In the table there are 120,000 to 150,000 clones, roughly 84% of which are singletons. Germline-derived CDR1 and CDR2 are LNHDA and SQIVND (reference sequence). Germline trimming cut 2 bases from V and 0 bases from J; bases unmatched to any gene: 4. The CDR3 runs to 16 residues. The chain carries TRBV19 and TRBJ1-3; TRBD1 matches at 7 bases. The TCR originated in a human donor in a cohort sampled during active COVID-19. Sequenced material: peripheral blood. The CDR3 coding sequence is TGTGCCAGTAGTATAAGGGGACAGCGCTCTGGAAACACCATATATTTT. Amino acids: CASSIRGQRSGNTIYF.